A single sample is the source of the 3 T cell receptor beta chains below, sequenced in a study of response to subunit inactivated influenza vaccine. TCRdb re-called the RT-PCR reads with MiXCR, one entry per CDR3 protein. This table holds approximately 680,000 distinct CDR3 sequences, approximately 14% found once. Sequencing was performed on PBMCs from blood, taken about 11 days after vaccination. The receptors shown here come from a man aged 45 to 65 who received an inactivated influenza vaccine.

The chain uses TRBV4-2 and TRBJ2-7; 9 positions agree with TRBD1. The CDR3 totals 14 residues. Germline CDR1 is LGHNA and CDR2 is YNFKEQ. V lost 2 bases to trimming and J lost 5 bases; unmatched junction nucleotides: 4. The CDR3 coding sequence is TGTGCCAGCAGCCAACCGACAGGGGGGCACGAGCAGTACTTC. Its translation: CASSQPTGGHEQYF.

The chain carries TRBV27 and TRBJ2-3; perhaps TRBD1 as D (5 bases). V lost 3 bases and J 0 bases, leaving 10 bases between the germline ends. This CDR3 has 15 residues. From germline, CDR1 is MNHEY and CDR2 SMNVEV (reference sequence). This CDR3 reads CASSFVTASTDTQYF. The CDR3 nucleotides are TGTGCCAGCAGTTTCGTGACAGCTAGCACAGATACGCAGTATTTT.

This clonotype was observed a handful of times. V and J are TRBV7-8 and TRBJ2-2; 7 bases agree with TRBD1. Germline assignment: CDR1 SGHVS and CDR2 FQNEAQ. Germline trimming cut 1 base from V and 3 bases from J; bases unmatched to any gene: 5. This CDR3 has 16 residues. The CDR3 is CASSLEGGYDTGELFF. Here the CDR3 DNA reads TGTGCCAGCAGCTTAGAAGGGGGCTACGACACCGGGGAGCTGTTTTTT.